The 28 T cell receptor beta chains below all came from one sample that was sequenced in a study of shared clonotypes between healthy human individuals. Only in-frame clones appear in the TCRdb table, and some are missing; sequencing was by immunoSEQ multiplex PCR. The sample yields about 680,000 clones, just over 90% seen once. Naive-designated CD8 cells lacked CD45RO, were positively enriched for CCR7, and omitted terminally differentiated effector memory CD45RA+ cells. Sequenced material: naive CD8+ T cells sorted from blood. The source of these receptors is a man aged 30 to 45 in good health.

This chain connects TRBV5-1 to TRBJ2-2; D remains ambiguous. Trimming left V 3 bases short and J 1 base short, with 1 base between. CDR3 length: 12 amino acids. From germline, CDR1 is SGHRS and CDR2 YFSETQ. CDR3 nucleotides: TGCGCCAGCAGCTGGAACACCGGGGAGCTGTTTTTT. Protein: CASSWNTGELFF.

This clone showed up just once. The rearrangement joins TRBV27 to TRBJ2-3; D not certain. CDR3 size: 14 residues. Germline V CDR1 and CDR2: MNHEY, SMNVEV (reference sequence). V shed 5 bases and J shed 3 bases, with 12 bases lying between them. The CDR3 DNA is TGTGCCAGCAGTCCCGCCCTTGAAACAGATACGCAGTATTTT. Its translation: CASSPALETDTQYF.

The J gene is TRBJ2-7, the V gene TRBV7-9; 7 bases align to TRBD1. This CDR3 region has 16 residues. Germline CDR1 and CDR2: SEHNR and FQNEAQ (reference sequence). Trimming cost V 5 bases and J 2 bases; bases outside gene matches: 12. The CDR3 bases are TGTGCCAGCAGCCCCTCAACAGGGGCCCTTACCTACGAGCAGTACTTC. This encodes CASSPSTGALTYEQYF.

Remarks on this clone: Distinct nucleotide sequences in the sample also encode this CDR3. This chain connects TRBV27 to TRBJ2-1, with 14 positions matching TRBD2. This CDR3 is 14 amino acids long. Losses at the gene ends were 3 bases for V and 10 bases for J; bases not matched to a gene: 2. The germline V gene encodes CDR1 MNHEY and CDR2 SMNVEV (reference sequence). CDR3 DNA sequence: TGTGCCAGCAGTTTGGGACTAGCGGGAGTAGAGCAGTTCTTC. Residues: CASSLGLAGVEQFF.

The chain employs TRBV11-2 and TRBJ2-5; tentative D call: TRBD1 (5 bases). From germline, CDR1 is SGHAT and CDR2 FQNNGV. This CDR3 has 15 residues. Trimming left V 3 bases short and J 5 bases short, with 16 bases between. The CDR3 sequence: CASSFRALNRETQYF. In nucleotides, the CDR3 is TGTGCCAGCAGCTTCAGGGCTCTTAATCGGGAGACCCAGTACTTC. Looking up the rest from reference TRBV11-2 and TRBJ2-5 gives the full variable domain: EAGVAQSPRYKIIEKRQSVAFWCNPISGHATLYWYQQILGQGPKLLIQFQNNGVVDDSQLPKDRFSAERLKGVDSTLKIQPAKLEDSAVYLCASSFRALNRETQYFGPGTRLLVL.

The gene calls are TRBV9 and TRBJ1-5, with D unresolved. Germline V gives CDR1 SGDLS, CDR2 YYNGEE. The CDR3 loop spans 14 amino acids. Trimming took off 0 bases at V and 0 bases at J, with 4 bases between the two ends. The CDR3 loop reads CASSVGFSNQPQHF. As DNA, the CDR3 is TGTGCCAGCAGCGTAGGATTTAGCAATCAGCCCCAGCATTTT.

This sequence joins TRBV19 and TRBJ2-7; no firm D call. The germline gives CDR1 LNHDA, CDR2 SQIVND (reference sequence). The V end lost 10 bases, the J end lost 6 bases, and 13 bases lay between the germline ends. The CDR3 consists of 11 residues. CDR3 protein: CATTNLGEQYF. The CDR3 DNA follows: TGTGCCACGACCAACCTGGGCGAGCAGTACTTC. The entire variable domain, with the rest obtained from reference TRBV19 and TRBJ2-7, is as follows: DGGITQSPKYLFRKEGQNVTLSCEQNLNHDAMYWYRQDPGQGLRLIYYSQIVNDFQKGDIAEGYSVSREKKESFPLTVTSAQKNPTAFYLCATTNLGEQYFGPGTRLTVT.

The V call is TRBV9, the J call TRBJ2-7, with D possibly being TRBD1 or TRBD2 (5 bases each). V was shortened by 2 bases and J by 6 bases, with 18 bases between the two germline ends. CDR1 and CDR2 from the germline V gene are SGDLS and YYNGEE. This CDR3 is built from 15 residues. The CDR3 coding sequence is TGTGCCAGCAGCGTGGGACCGACGGTAGTGGGCGAGCAGTACTTC. Encoded protein: CASSVGPTVVGEQYF. The full variable domain, its missing parts supplied by reference TRBV9 and TRBJ2-7, is DSGVTQTPKHLITATGQRVTLRCSPRSGDLSVYWYQQSLDQGLQFLIQYYNGEERAKGNILERFSAQQFPDLHSELNLSSLELGDSALYFCASSVGPTVVGEQYFGPGTRLTVT.

As regards this clone: Other DNA sequences in this specimen translate into the identical CDR3. This chain links TRBV20-1 with TRBJ1-1, with unresolved D. Germline CDR1 DFQATT, CDR2 SNEGSKA (reference sequence). V was clipped by 3 bases and J by 3 bases, with 5 bases between them. The CDR3 sequence is 11 residues long. CDR3 DNA sequence: TGCAGTGCTAGTACGTACACTGAAGCTTTCTTT. Amino acids: CSASTYTEAFF.

This clone occurred once. The chain combines TRBV7-9 with TRBJ1-2; weak D call: TRBD1 (6 bases). The V gene's germline CDR1 is SEHNR and CDR2 FQNEAQ (reference sequence). This CDR3 comprises 16 residues. Trimming stripped 5 bases from V and 4 bases from J, with 20 bases between. The CDR3 coding sequence is TGTGCCAGCAGCCAAGGGGGGACCGAGGTTCTCTATGGCTACACCTTC. Encoded protein: CASSQGGTEVLYGYTF.

The V gene is TRBV4-2, the J gene TRBJ2-1; TRBD2 is a possible D gene (6 bases). This CDR3 has 17 residues. V was shortened by 0 bases and J by 7 bases, with 19 bases between the two germline ends. Per the germline V gene, CDR1 is LGHNA and CDR2 is YNFKEQ. CDR3 DNA sequence: TGTGCCAGCAGCCAAGAAGGAGGGACTCTGTGGGGGAATGAGCAGTTCTTC. Translated, it gives CASSQEGGTLWGNEQFF.

This clone was detected a few times. This rearrangement joins TRBV9 to TRBJ2-4; 11 positions match TRBD2. The CDR3 is 16 residues long. Germline V CDR1 and CDR2: SGDLS, YYNGEE. The J segment lost 4 bases and the V segment lost 4 bases, leaving 7 bases of the junction unmatched. The CDR3: CASSPKTSGAKNIQYF. The CDR3 region has the DNA TGTGCCAGCAGCCCGAAGACTAGCGGGGCAAAAAACATTCAGTACTTC. Drawing the rest from reference TRBV9 and TRBJ2-4, the complete variable domain is DSGVTQTPKHLITATGQRVTLRCSPRSGDLSVYWYQQSLDQGLQFLIQYYNGEERAKGNILERFSAQQFPDLHSELNLSSLELGDSALYFCASSPKTSGAKNIQYFGAGTRLSVL.

V usage is TRBV10-3 and J usage is TRBJ1-2; no clear D gene. Germline V lookup: CDR1 ENHRY, CDR2 SYGVKD. The CDR3 loop spans 16 amino acids. Trimming cost V 8 bases and J 2 bases, with 21 bases left between them. CDR3 region: CAIWGEGQETNYGYTF. The CDR3 bases are TGTGCCATCTGGGGTGAGGGTCAGGAGACCAACTATGGCTACACCTTC.

A remark on this clone: Other nucleotide sequences from this sample produce the same CDR3. V and J are TRBV6-4 and TRBJ2-1, with 9 nucleotides matching TRBD1. This CDR3 spans 15 amino acids. V was pared by 3 bases and J by 2 bases, with 2 bases of the junction left unmatched. CDR1 and CDR2 (germline): MRHNA, SNTAGT. CDR3 in amino acids: CASSDGTGPYNEQFF. DNA of the CDR3: TGTGCCAGCAGTGATGGGACAGGGCCCTACAATGAGCAGTTCTTC.

V usage is TRBV11-2 and J usage is TRBJ2-7, with unresolved D. CDR3 length: 13 residues. The V gene's germline CDR1 is SGHAT and CDR2 FQNNGV. Trimming removed 3 bases from V and 3 bases from J, with 9 bases in between. The CDR3: CASSLPDYYEQYF. CDR3 sequence (DNA): TGTGCCAGCAGCTTGCCAGATTACTACGAGCAGTACTTC.

J is TRBJ2-1 and V is TRBV7-9; D possibly corresponds to TRBD1 (6 bases). V gave up 1 base and J gave up 13 bases, with 11 bases separating them. Germline V CDR1 and CDR2: SEHNR, FQNEAQ (reference sequence). The CDR3 is 12 residues long. The CDR3 DNA reads as TGTGCCAGCAGCTTAGGACAGGTGGTTCAGTTCTTC. This codes for CASSLGQVVQFF.

The chain joins TRBV7-8 to TRBJ1-3; D gene uncertain. Trimming cost V 1 base and J 4 bases, with 8 bases left between them. Germline CDR1 and CDR2: SGHVS and FQNEAQ. The CDR3 runs 14 residues. CDR3 nucleotide sequence: TGTGCCAGCAGCTTAGATCCAGGCGGAAACACCATATATTTT. Its protein is CASSLDPGGNTIYF.

V and J are TRBV6-6 and TRBJ2-2, with 8 nucleotides matching TRBD2. In germline, CDR1 is MNHNY, CDR2 SVGAGI (reference sequence). The CDR3 has 15 residues. The trim removed 5 bases at V and 0 bases at J, leaving 2 bases unmatched. CDR3 in amino acids: CASSTSGPNTGELFF. CDR3 nucleotide sequence: TGTGCCAGCAGTACTAGCGGACCGAACACCGGGGAGCTGTTTTTT.

Worth noting for this clone: Other DNA sequences in this sample translate to the same CDR3. This chain connects TRBV9 to TRBJ2-2, with D possibly being TRBD1 or TRBD2 (6 bases each). The CDR3 totals 14 residues. Germline CDR1 is SGDLS and CDR2 is YYNGEE. The germline V and J ends were trimmed by 0 bases and 5 bases, with 8 bases remaining between them. In DNA form, the CDR3 reads TGTGCCAGCAGCGTAGAGGGGGGAACCGGGGAGCTGTTTTTT. It is translated as CASSVEGGTGELFF.

This chain joins TRBV7-8 and TRBJ2-1; 8 nucleotides agree with TRBD2. The CDR3 consists of 15 residues. V shed 4 bases and J 4 bases; nucleotides not matched to a gene: 6. Germline CDR1 and CDR2: SGHVS and FQNEAQ. CDR3 region: CASSSSAGVYNEQFF. The CDR3 bases are TGTGCCAGCAGCTCCTCAGCGGGAGTGTACAATGAGCAGTTCTTC.

The chain recombines TRBV27 with TRBJ1-4; D possibly corresponds to TRBD1 (6 bases). Trimming removed 4 bases at V and 10 bases at J, with 19 bases between. The CDR3 contains 15 residues. Per the germline V gene, CDR1 is MNHEY and CDR2 is SMNVEV (reference sequence). The CDR3 DNA is TGTGCCAGCAGTTATTACCTGGGGGGGCAGGGAAAACTGTTTTTT. This codes for CASSYYLGGQGKLFF.

The gene calls are TRBV6-6 and TRBJ2-2; D is possibly TRBD2 (6 bases). Germline assignment: CDR1 MNHNY and CDR2 SVGAGI (reference sequence). The V end lost 1 base, the J end lost 12 bases, and 9 bases lay between the germline ends. The CDR3 consists of 12 residues. CDR3 region: CASSYLGGQLFF. CDR3 coding DNA: TGTGCCAGCAGTTACTTGGGAGGCCAGCTGTTTTTT.

The gene calls are TRBV15 and TRBJ2-7, with no clear D. The CDR3 runs to 14 residues. Looked up from germline, CDR1 is LNHNV and CDR2 is YYDKDF (reference sequence). The V and J ends lost 0 bases and 3 bases respectively, with 9 bases between them. For the CDR3, the DNA is TGTGCCACCAGCAGAGATAAGTCCGGCTACGAGCAGTACTTC. It translates to CATSRDKSGYEQYF.

V gene TRBV7-9 combines with J gene TRBJ2-4, with TRBD1 identical over 9 bases. The V and J ends lost 5 bases and 11 bases, in that order; junction bases with no gene match: 13. Germline assignment: CDR1 SEHNR and CDR2 FQNEAQ (reference sequence). There are 15 residues in the CDR3. The CDR3 reads CASSLVTRDREVQYF. The CDR3 bases are TGTGCCAGCAGCCTCGTTACTCGGGACAGGGAGGTTCAGTACTTC.

The V and J genes are TRBV10-2 and TRBJ2-3; D perhaps matches TRBD2 (5 bases). The CDR3 is made up of 13 amino acids. Germline CDR1 WSHSY, CDR2 SAAADI. V was shortened by 6 bases and J by 2 bases, with 9 bases between the two germline ends. The chain's CDR3 is CASRDYPTDTQYF. CDR3 bases: TGCGCCAGCAGAGACTACCCCACAGATACGCAGTATTTT.

The DNA for the CDR3 is TGTGCCAGCAGAAACGACAGGGGGCCTACCGGTGGCTACACCTTC. This encodes CASRNDRGPTGGYTF. This chain uses TRBV6-1 with TRBJ1-2, with 10 positions matching TRBD1. V dropped 6 bases and J dropped 7; count of bases not matched to a gene: 11. Germline CDR1 MNHNS, CDR2 SASEGT. This CDR3 is 15 amino acids long.

The chain employs TRBV28 and TRBJ2-2; the D call may be TRBD1 or TRBD2 (6 bases each). The CDR3 runs to 15 residues. Trimming shortened V by 4 bases and J by 5 bases, and 14 bases separated the two germline ends. Germline V CDR1 and CDR2: MDHEN, SYDVKM. The CDR3 DNA is TGTGCCAGCAGTTCCCACAGGGAGGTGACCGGGGAGCTGTTTTTT. As protein: CASSSHREVTGELFF.

This clone was counted a single time. The rearrangement uses TRBV7-9 and TRBJ2-7, with 9 bases identical to TRBD1. The V segment lost 5 bases and the J segment 2 bases; nucleotides outside the gene matches: 7. The germline V gene has CDR1 SEHNR and CDR2 FQNEAQ (reference sequence). This CDR3 has 15 residues. The CDR3 protein is CASSPGQGAPYEQYF. CDR3 nucleotides: TGTGCCAGCAGCCCGGGACAGGGAGCGCCCTACGAGCAGTACTTC.